This entry lists 26 T cell receptor beta chains sequenced from one sample in a study of response to subunit inactivated influenza vaccine. MiXCR, applied by TCRdb to the RT-PCR reads, yields one record per CDR3 protein. The table includes about 780,000 distinct CDR3 sequences, around 18% detected once. The sample in question was PBMCs from blood, obtained 4 to 6 days after vaccination. The receptors shown here come from a man aged 50-60 years who received an inactivated influenza vaccine.

In its sample, this clonotype was seen many times. The V call is TRBV29-1, the J call TRBJ2-1; tentatively, D is TRBD1 (6 bases). The CDR3 is 13 residues long. The ends were cut back, 7 bases at V and 0 bases at J, with 10 bases in the middle. Germline lookup yields CDR1 SQVTM and CDR2 ANQGSEA. CDR3 protein: CSARGSSYNEQFF. The CDR3 coding sequence is TGCAGCGCGAGGGGGAGCTCCTACAATGAGCAGTTCTTC.

The gene calls are TRBV11-2 and TRBJ2-7; D unclear. Germline V gene data show CDR1 as SGHAT and CDR2 as FQNNGV. This CDR3 has 15 residues. The ends were cut back, 0 bases at V and 6 bases at J, with 15 bases in the middle. The CDR3 DNA sequence: TGTGCCAGCAGCTTAGATTTCGGAGATATCTCCGAGCAGTACTTC. Translating gives CASSLDFGDISEQYF.

The V gene is TRBV7-2, the J gene TRBJ2-5; no definite D call. The germline V gene encodes CDR1 SGHTA and CDR2 FQGNSA. There are 13 residues in the CDR3. V was trimmed by 3 bases and J by 5 bases, leaving 10 bases between them. The DNA of the CDR3 is TGTGCCAGCAGCTTTAAACGGTCTGAGACCCAGTACTTC. It is translated as CASSFKRSETQYF.

This clonotype showed up many times. The genes are TRBV12-3 or TRBV12-4 and TRBJ2-1; 7 bases match TRBD1. V lost 6 bases to trimming and J lost 15 bases; unmatched junction nucleotides: 11. CDR3 length equals 12 residues. CDR3 residues: CASRGDSRIPFF. The CDR3 DNA is TGTGCCAGCAGAGGGGACAGCCGAATCCCGTTCTTC.

This clonotype was observed a few times. The rearrangement links TRBV20-1 to TRBJ1-3; D may be TRBD1 (6 bases). The CDR3 contains 16 residues. V lost 4 bases and J 2 bases, leaving 18 bases between the germline ends. CDR1 and CDR2 (germline): DFQATT, SNEGSKA (reference sequence). The CDR3 here is CSAKEAGTNTGNTIYF. The DNA of the CDR3 is TGCAGTGCTAAGGAGGCGGGGACAAATACTGGAAACACCATATATTTT.

V gene TRBV7-2 combines with J gene TRBJ2-1; D is perhaps TRBD1 or TRBD2 (6 bases each). The germline V gene encodes CDR1 SGHTA and CDR2 FQGNSA. The V and J ends lost 5 bases and 5 bases respectively, with 16 bases between them. The CDR3 is 15 amino acids. This chain's CDR3 is CASSPLIGGHNEQFF. The CDR3 region has the DNA TGTGCCAGCAGCCCCCTAATTGGGGGGCACAATGAGCAGTTCTTC.

The table lists this clonotype with many counts. The rearrangement uses TRBV27 and TRBJ2-1, with no clear D. Trimming stripped 6 bases from V and 0 bases from J, with 15 bases between. Germline CDR1 and CDR2: MNHEY and SMNVEV (reference sequence). CDR3 length: 16 residues. The CDR3 region has the DNA TGTGCCAGCAGCGGGTCTCGCGTTAGCTCCTACAATGAGCAGTTCTTC. Translating it yields CASSGSRVSSYNEQFF.

V and J are TRBV12-3 or TRBV12-4 and TRBJ2-5; 7 bases align to TRBD2. The CDR3 has 15 residues. J gave up 2 bases and V 6 bases, and 9 bases lay outside the gene matches. The CDR3 coding sequence is TGTGCCAGCAGACCAGGCGGGGGAAGGCAAGAGACCCAGTACTTC. This encodes CASRPGGGRQETQYF.

This clonotype appeared many times. V and J are TRBV12-3 or TRBV12-4 and TRBJ2-2; no clear D. V dropped 5 bases and J dropped 4 bases, with 14 bases sitting between them. CDR3 length equals 15 residues. The CDR3 coding sequence is TGTGCCAGCAGTCCCTCAACACTCAGCACCGGGGAGCTGTTTTTT. It yields the protein CASSPSTLSTGELFF.

There are a few counts of this clonotype. The V call is TRBV27, the J call TRBJ2-5; maybe TRBD2 (6 bases). The CDR3 runs 13 residues. V dropped 7 bases and J dropped 5 bases, with 14 bases sitting between them. Germline lookup yields CDR1 MNHEY and CDR2 SMNVEV (reference sequence). Written as DNA, the CDR3 is TGTGCCAGCACCTCGGGGGTAGGGGAGACCCAGTACTTC. This codes for CASTSGVGETQYF.

The chain employs TRBV4-2 and TRBJ2-7; possibly TRBD1 for D (6 bases). V was cut by 6 bases and J by 0 bases, with 15 bases left in between. The CDR3 has 15 residues. The germline CDR1 and CDR2 sequences are LGHNA and YNFKEQ. Written as DNA, the CDR3 is TGTGCCAGCAGACACCGGGACACAGACTCCTACGAGCAGTACTTC. Residues: CASRHRDTDSYEQYF.

This clonotype was seen many times. In DNA form, the CDR3 reads TGTGCCAGCAGTTCCCCCGGATACAATCAGCCCCAGCATTTT. This codes for CASSSPGYNQPQHF. The chain carries TRBV6-5 and TRBJ1-5, with no clear D. CDR1 is MNHEY and CDR2 is SVGAGI in the germline V gene. V was trimmed by 4 bases and J by 3 bases, leaving 10 bases between them. This CDR3 region has 14 residues.

This clonotype was picked up a small number of times. The genes are TRBV3-1 and TRBJ2-7; TRBD2 is a possible D gene (7 bases). CDR3 length equals 14 residues. V lost 1 base to trimming and J lost 3 bases, with 10 bases between them. Germline CDR1 is LGHDT and CDR2 is YNNKEL (reference sequence). DNA for the CDR3: TGTGCCAGCAGCCAAGGGGGGGGGCACTACGAGCAGTACTTC. Translating it yields CASSQGGGHYEQYF.

This clonotype came up a few times. The genes are TRBV7-8 and TRBJ2-7; either TRBD1 or TRBD2 may fit D (5 bases each). From germline, CDR1 is SGHVS and CDR2 FQNEAQ. The germline V and J ends were trimmed by 2 bases and 2 bases, with 13 bases remaining between them. The CDR3 contains 15 residues. The CDR3 region has the DNA TGTGCCAGCAGCTTATCCCGGGACCTAACCTACGAGCAGTACTTC. Residues: CASSLSRDLTYEQYF. Drawing the rest from reference TRBV7-8 and TRBJ2-7, the complete variable domain is GAGVSQSPRYKVAKRGQDVALRCDPISGHVSLFWYQQALGQGPEFLTYFQNEAQLDKSGLPSDRFFAERPEGSVSTLKIQRTQQEDSAVYLCASSLSRDLTYEQYFGPGTRLTVT.

The gene calls are TRBV9 and TRBJ1-3, with a tentative D call TRBD1 (6 bases). Trimming shortened V by 7 bases and J by 8 bases, and 25 bases separated the two germline ends. There are 16 residues in the CDR3. Germline assignment: CDR1 SGDLS and CDR2 YYNGEE. CDR3 amino acids: CASGSGGGQIRDTIYF. The CDR3 nucleotides read TGTGCCAGCGGAAGTGGCGGGGGCCAAATTCGGGACACCATATATTTT.

The chain has TRBV27 and TRBJ2-7; no clear D gene. The V end lost 4 bases, the J end lost 3 bases, and 10 bases lay between the germline ends. The CDR3 has 13 amino acids. Looked up from germline, CDR1 is MNHEY and CDR2 is SMNVEV (reference sequence). CDR3 sequence (DNA): TGTGCCAGCAGTTCCCTCGGCCTCTACGAGCAGTACTTC. It codes for CASSSLGLYEQYF.

This clonotype came up a few times. The J gene is TRBJ1-5, the V gene TRBV20-1; no definite D call. The CDR3 sequence is 14 residues long. The ends were cut back, 6 bases at V and 5 bases at J, with 17 bases in the middle. Germline V gives CDR1 DFQATT, CDR2 SNEGSKA (reference sequence). CDR3 DNA: TGCAGTGCGCTTAACGGGAGTCGGCATCAGCCCCAGCATTTT. It codes for CSALNGSRHQPQHF.

The rearrangement uses TRBV7-2 and TRBJ2-1; tentatively, D is TRBD2 (7 bases). This CDR3 contains 18 residues. Germline CDR1 SGHTA, CDR2 FQGNSA. The V gene lost 1 base and the J gene lost 4 bases, with 20 bases spanning the gap. The CDR3 nucleotides read TGTGCCAGCAGCTTAGTGGCTAGCGGATGGACAGATTACAATGAGCAGTTCTTC. Protein: CASSLVASGWTDYNEQFF.

CDR3 amino acids: CASSLTEDTGELFF. The CDR3 DNA reads TGTGCCAGCAGTTTAACGGAGGACACCGGGGAGCTGTTTTTT. The chain carries TRBV12-3 or TRBV12-4 and TRBJ2-2, with a weak D call TRBD2 (5 bases). V lost 2 bases and J 3 bases, leaving 7 bases between the germline ends. The CDR3 is 14 residues long.

In the case of this clonotype: A much more abundant neighbour one base away suggests this may be a read error. This chain links TRBV5-1 with TRBJ2-3; D is undetermined. There are 15 residues in the CDR3. The V gene's germline CDR1 is SGHRS and CDR2 YFSETQ. V was clipped by 0 bases and J by 6 bases, with 14 bases between them. The CDR3 DNA follows: TGCGCCAGCAGCTTGGGAGGCAGATTCACGGATACGCAGTATTTT. Amino acid sequence: CASSLGGRFTDTQYF. Complete variable domain (other parts from reference TRBV5-1 and TRBJ2-3): KAGVTQTPRYLIKTRGQQVTLSCSPISGHRSVSWYQQTPGQGLQFLFEYFSETQRNKGNFPGRFSGRQFSNSRSEMNVSTLELGDSALYLCASSLGGRFTDTQYFGPGTRLTVL.

This clonotype occurred a few times. The chain joins TRBV15 to TRBJ2-5, with 9 bases matching TRBD2. Looked up from germline, CDR1 is LNHNV and CDR2 is YYDKDF (reference sequence). This CDR3 spans 16 amino acids. The junction had 11 bases not matched to a gene; V was cut back by 4 bases and J by 5 bases. In nucleotides, the CDR3 is TGTGCCACCAGCACCTTCGCTAGGGCGGGGGGGGAGACCCAGTACTTC. This encodes CATSTFARAGGETQYF.

The CDR3 nucleotides are TGTGCCAGCAGCTTAGGATCGGGCGGGAGAGTATTCAATGAGCAGTTCTTC. Translated: CASSLGSGGRVFNEQFF. The chain joins TRBV7-8 to TRBJ2-1; 7 bases fit TRBD2. Germline V gene lookup returns CDR1 SGHVS and CDR2 FQNEAQ. The junction had 12 bases not matched to a gene; V was cut back by 1 base and J by 6 bases. This CDR3 has 17 residues.

This clonotype was counted a few times. The V gene is TRBV20-1, the J gene TRBJ2-3, with a possible D match to TRBD2 (5 bases). Germline V lookup: CDR1 DFQATT, CDR2 SNEGSKA (reference sequence). V was clipped by 3 bases and J by 11 bases, with 36 bases between them. CDR3 size: 19 residues. DNA for the CDR3: TGCAGTGCTAGCCCAAAGATACAACCGACTACTCGGCTAGCACGTCGGCAGTATTTT. Protein: CSASPKIQPTTRLARRQYF.

This clonotype has only a few counts. J is TRBJ2-7 and V is TRBV20-1; TRBD2 aligns across 7 bases. Trimming removed 6 bases from V and 0 bases from J; junction bases left unmatched: 11. The CDR3 runs 15 residues. Looked up from germline, CDR1 is DFQATT and CDR2 is SNEGSKA (reference sequence). The CDR3 nucleotides read TGCAGTGCCCCCCTAAGCGGGGTGGGCTCCTACGAGCAGTACTTC. Its protein is CSAPLSGVGSYEQYF.

At least ten counts were recorded for this clonotype. This chain uses TRBV5-6 with TRBJ2-1; 7 bases map to TRBD1. The CDR3 is 14 residues long. Per the germline V gene, CDR1 is SGHDT and CDR2 is YYEEEE. The trim removed 5 bases at V and 0 bases at J, leaving 2 bases unmatched. The CDR3 region is CASRGQSSYNEQFF. CDR3 DNA: TGTGCCAGCAGGGGACAGAGCTCCTACAATGAGCAGTTCTTC.

The CDR3 DNA follows: TGTGCCAGCAGCTATTATTCGGGACAGCCTTACGAGCAGTACTTC. It specifies CASSYYSGQPYEQYF. The chain combines TRBV5-5 with TRBJ2-7; 7 nucleotides agree with TRBD1. Germline-derived CDR1 and CDR2 are SGHKS and YYEKEE (reference sequence). V gave up 3 bases and J gave up 4 bases; unmatched junction bases: 10. The CDR3 runs to 15 residues.